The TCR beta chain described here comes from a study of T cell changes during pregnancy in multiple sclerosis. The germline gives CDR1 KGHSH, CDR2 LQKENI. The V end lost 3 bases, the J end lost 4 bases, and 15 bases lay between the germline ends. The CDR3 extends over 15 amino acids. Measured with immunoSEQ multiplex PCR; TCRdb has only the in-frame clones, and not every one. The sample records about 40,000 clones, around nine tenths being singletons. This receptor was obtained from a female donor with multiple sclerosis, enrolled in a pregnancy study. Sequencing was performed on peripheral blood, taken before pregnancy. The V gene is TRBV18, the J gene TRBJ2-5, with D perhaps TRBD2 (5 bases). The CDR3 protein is CASSPGEGSGETQYF. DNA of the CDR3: TGTGCCAGCTCACCCGGGGAAGGGAGTGGAGAGACCCAGTACTTC.